What follows are 25 T cell receptor beta chains derived from one specimen sequenced in a study of CD8+CD57+ T cells in acquired aplastic anemia. Genomic DNA acted as the template from which TCR beta VDJ combination and CDR3 sequence profiling were carried out. Each CDR3 protein gets one entry after TCRdb re-called the reads with MiXCR. The data hold around 430,000 distinct CDR3 sequences, with around 30% observed a single time. Sequenced patients had shown CD8+CD57+ cell expansion by flow cytometry. Sequences were obtained from sorted CD4+, CD8+, or CD8+CD57+ T cells (not recorded which) from PBMCs. The receptor set was obtained from a human donor with aplastic anemia.

The sample holds many counts of this clonotype. The rearrangement joins TRBV2 to TRBJ2-5; TRBD2 might be the D (6 bases). The germline gives CDR1 SNHLY, CDR2 FYNNEI. The CDR3 contains 14 residues. V was shortened by 2 bases and J by 4 bases, with 11 bases between the two germline ends. The CDR3 sequence is CASSEQLGGETQYF. The CDR3 DNA is TGTGCCAGCAGTGAACAACTGGGAGGAGAGACCCAGTACTTC.

This clonotype has more than one count but fewer than ten. The CDR3 is CASSLNQGVQPQHF. CDR3 sequence (DNA): TGTGCCAGCAGTTTAAACCAGGGAGTTCAGCCCCAGCATTTT. The chain is built from TRBV12-3 or TRBV12-4 and TRBJ1-5; possible D gene TRBD1, 5 bases. The CDR3 extends over 14 amino acids. The V and J ends lost 2 bases and 6 bases respectively, with 11 bases between them.

This clonotype showed up many times. V usage is TRBV6-1 and J usage is TRBJ1-2, with TRBD1 matching 7 bases. After removal of 6 bases from V and 4 bases from J, the junction contained 11 bases not matched to a gene. CDR3 length: 15 amino acids. Germline-derived CDR1 and CDR2 are MNHNS and SASEGT. CDR3 DNA sequence: TGTGCCAGCAGACCGACACAGGGGAGCAGCTATGGCTACACCTTC. Translating it yields CASRPTQGSSYGYTF.

Concerning this clonotype itself: The conserved closing phenylalanine or tryptophan is absent in this CDR3, likely reflecting a read error. The DNA is omitted, as the CDR3 cannot be located on it reliably, and the CDR3 follows TCRdb's listing. The chain carries TRBV24-1 and TRBJ2-7; whether TRBD1, the table's D call, matches the DNA was not checked. The CDR3 contains 13 residues when both ends are counted. CDR1 is KGHDR and CDR2 is SFDVKD in the germline V gene. The CDR3 protein is CATSDTWGGGPFS.

V gene TRBV20-1 combines with J gene TRBJ2-1, with D possibly being TRBD1 (5 bases). V was pared by 6 bases and J by 0 bases, with 15 bases between. This CDR3 contains 15 residues. Per germline, CDR1 DFQATT and CDR2 SNEGSKA (reference sequence). The CDR3 loop is CSALGGQRSYNEQFF. The CDR3 DNA reads as TGCAGTGCCCTAGGTGGACAACGCTCCTACAATGAGCAGTTCTTC.

This clonotype occurred many times. The V gene is TRBV2, the J gene TRBJ2-7; 14 positions agree with TRBD2. Germline CDR1 reads SNHLY; CDR2 reads FYNNEI. There are 15 residues in the CDR3. The J segment lost 3 bases and the V segment lost 6 bases, leaving 4 bases of the junction unmatched. CDR3 in DNA: TGTGCCAGCAGGCCGACTAGCGGGAGGGGCTACGAGCAGTACTTC. This gives the protein CASRPTSGRGYEQYF.

This chain connects TRBV20-1 to TRBJ1-6; TRBD1 agrees at 7 bases. Germline CDR1 and CDR2: DFQATT and SNEGSKA (reference sequence). This CDR3 region has 16 residues. The V gene end was trimmed by 0 bases and the J gene end by 4 bases; junction bases not matched to a gene: 6. The DNA for the CDR3 is TGCAGTGCTAGAGAACCGGGACAGAAGTATAATTCACCCCTCCACTTT. Translated, it gives CSAREPGQKYNSPLHF.

This clonotype was counted only a few times. V gene TRBV10-3 combines with J gene TRBJ1-1; D unclear. The germline V gene has CDR1 ENHRY and CDR2 SYGVKD. This CDR3 has 13 residues. Trimming left V 4 bases short and J 5 bases short, with 11 bases between. The CDR3 here is CAISVSVQTEAFF. For the CDR3, the DNA is TGTGCCATCAGTGTGTCAGTGCAAACTGAAGCTTTCTTT.

The V and J genes are TRBV25-1 and TRBJ2-7, with D unclear. The germline V gene encodes CDR1 MGHDK and CDR2 SYGVNS. CDR3 length equals 14 residues. With 5 bases removed from V and 2 bases from J, the gap between germline ends came to 13 bases. CDR3 sequence: CASSFGEIAYEQYF. CDR3 bases: TGTGCCAGCAGTTTTGGCGAGATCGCCTACGAGCAGTACTTC.

This chain links TRBV6-5 with TRBJ2-7, with D possibly TRBD1 on 6 matching bases. The germline V gene has CDR1 MNHEY and CDR2 SVGAGI. The CDR3 runs to 13 residues. V lost 4 bases and J 6 bases, leaving 13 bases between the germline ends. The CDR3 loop is CASSSVRGGEQYF. The CDR3 DNA reads as TGTGCCAGCAGTTCGGTTCGAGGGGGCGAGCAGTACTTC.

There are many counts of this clonotype. This chain joins TRBV20-1 and TRBJ1-1; D gene unclear. The CDR3 loop spans 13 amino acids. V dropped 4 bases and J dropped 0 bases, with 9 bases sitting between them. Germline CDR1 and CDR2: DFQATT and SNEGSKA (reference sequence). The CDR3 nucleotides are TGCAGTGCTAAGGTGGTGTTGAACACTGAAGCTTTCTTT. Translating gives CSAKVVLNTEAFF.

In this sample, this clonotype turned up many times. The V gene is TRBV7-2, the J gene TRBJ1-1, with a possible D match to TRBD1 (6 bases). V was trimmed by 3 bases and J by 4 bases, leaving 9 bases between them. The CDR3 is made up of 13 amino acids. The germline V gene encodes CDR1 SGHTA and CDR2 FQGNSA. CDR3: CASSLARGTEAFF. The CDR3 coding sequence is TGTGCCAGCAGCTTGGCCAGGGGCACTGAAGCTTTCTTT.

This clonotype was recorded at least ten times. This chain links TRBV12-3 or TRBV12-4 with TRBJ1-5; 7 bases fit TRBD1. Unmatched junction bases numbered 4, after V lost 8 bases and J lost 6 bases. This CDR3 contains 12 residues. The DNA for the CDR3 is TGTGCCAGCGGTAGGGGGCTTCAGCCCCAGCATTTT. As protein: CASGRGLQPQHF.

This clonotype was observed a few times. The chain links TRBV9 to TRBJ2-2; weak D call: TRBD2 (6 bases). Germline loops: CDR1 SGDLS, CDR2 YYNGEE. This CDR3 comprises 14 residues. V lost 0 bases and J 7 bases, leaving 10 bases between the germline ends. CDR3 bases: TGTGCCAGCAGCGTAGTAGCGGAGGGCGGGGAGCTGTTTTTT. Amino acids: CASSVVAEGGELFF. The variable domain in full, completed from reference TRBV9 and TRBJ2-2, reads DSGVTQTPKHLITATGQRVTLRCSPRSGDLSVYWYQQSLDQGLQFLIQYYNGEERAKGNILERFSAQQFPDLHSELNLSSLELGDSALYFCASSVVAEGGELFFGEGSRLTVL.

A remark on this clonotype: A junction end diverges from the germline sequence, so it may reflect a read error. The gene calls are TRBV10-3 and TRBJ1-4; 11 bases match TRBD1. The CDR3 length is 17 residues. Germline CDR1 and CDR2: ENHRY and SYGVKD. Here the CDR3 DNA reads TGTGCCAGCAGTGAACGGACAGGGGGCCGTCTCGGTGAAAAACTGTTTTTT. Amino acid sequence: CASSERTGGRLGEKLFF.

This clonotype was observed at least ten times. This chain links TRBV7-9 with TRBJ1-1; D uncertain. V dropped 8 bases and J dropped 1 base, with 14 bases sitting between them. The CDR3 runs 14 residues. Germline V gene lookup returns CDR1 SEHNR and CDR2 FQNEAQ (reference sequence). The CDR3 region has the DNA TGTGCCAGCGGAGGTGGGCGAAGGAACACTGAAGCTTTCTTT. It yields the protein CASGGGRRNTEAFF.

This clonotype was counted many times. This chain uses TRBV20-1 with TRBJ2-5; 9 bases line up with TRBD1. CDR3 length equals 13 residues. The V gene's germline CDR1 is DFQATT and CDR2 SNEGSKA (reference sequence). The V segment lost 7 bases and the J segment 5 bases; nucleotides outside the gene matches: 8. In DNA, the CDR3 is TGCAGTGAGACGGGACAGGGAAAGGAGACCCAGTACTTC. Its protein product is CSETGQGKETQYF.

This clonotype showed up just once. CDR3 bases: TGTGCCAGCAGCTTAGGGCGACAGGGGGCTTCCTACGAGCAGTACTTC. Translated, it gives CASSLGRQGASYEQYF. The V and J genes are TRBV7-6 and TRBJ2-7; TRBD1 matches at 10 bases. The CDR3 contains 16 residues. Losses at the gene ends were 1 base for V and 1 base for J; bases not matched to a gene: 4. The germline V gene has CDR1 SGHVS and CDR2 FNYEAQ. The variable domain in full, completed from reference TRBV7-6 and TRBJ2-7, reads GAGVSQSPRYKVTKRGQDVALRCDPISGHVSLYWYRQALGQGPEFLTYFNYEAQQDKSGLPNDRFSAERPEGSISTLTIQRTEQRDSAMYRCASSLGRQGASYEQYFGPGTRLTVT.

The gene calls are TRBV9 and TRBJ2-1, with 7 bases matching TRBD1. Germline V gene sequence: CDR1 SGDLS, CDR2 YYNGEE. The V and J ends lost 2 bases and 0 bases, in that order; junction bases with no gene match: 8. The CDR3 runs 17 residues. CDR3 in amino acids: CASSVRGTAGSYNEQFF. CDR3 nucleotides: TGTGCCAGCAGCGTGAGAGGGACAGCCGGCTCCTACAATGAGCAGTTCTTC.

This clonotype occurred a few times. The chain carries TRBV2 and TRBJ2-7; 8 bases fit TRBD1. The ends lost 3 bases at V and 1 base at J; junction bases unmatched: 11. CDR1 is SNHLY and CDR2 is FYNNEI in the germline V gene. This CDR3 has 17 amino acids. CDR3 DNA: TGTGCCAGCAGTGAGCGACTCGGACAGGGTAAATCCTACGAGCAGTACTTC. It encodes CASSERLGQGKSYEQYF.

This clonotype was recorded once. The gene calls are TRBV4-2 and TRBJ2-7; 11 bases agree with TRBD2. J gave up 2 bases and V 4 bases, and 13 bases lay outside the gene matches. Germline CDR1 is LGHNA and CDR2 is YNFKEQ. The CDR3 runs to 18 residues. The CDR3 sequence: CASSPGGVAGGLTYEQYF. CDR3 nucleotide sequence: TGTGCCAGCAGCCCAGGGGGGGTAGCGGGAGGGCTAACCTACGAGCAGTACTTC.

Note on this clonotype: A read error is possible here, since a much larger clone lies one base away. V and J are TRBV10-2 and TRBJ2-7; 7 bases line up with TRBD1. This CDR3 contains 13 residues. V shed 5 bases, J shed 7 bases, and the junction held 8 bases outside the gene matches. The V gene's germline CDR1 is WSHSY and CDR2 SAAADI. The CDR3 loop is CASSLRDSSEQYF. CDR3 sequence (DNA): TGCGCCAGCAGTCTTCGGGACAGTTCGGAGCAGTACTTC.

In its sample, this clonotype was seen many times. The rearrangement uses TRBV9 and TRBJ2-4, with 9 positions matching TRBD2. V gave up 0 bases and J gave up 5 bases; unmatched junction bases: 0. The germline gives CDR1 SGDLS, CDR2 YYNGEE. This CDR3 is built from 14 residues. CDR3 residues: CASSVGLAENIQYF. The CDR3 nucleotides are TGTGCCAGCAGCGTAGGACTAGCGGAAAACATTCAGTACTTC.

The sample holds a few counts of this clonotype. The CDR3 here is CASSLYGGAGDTQYF. In DNA, the CDR3 is TGTGCCAGCAGCTTGTACGGGGGCGCAGGGGATACGCAGTATTTT. The V gene is TRBV5-6, the J gene TRBJ2-3, with D perhaps matching TRBD1 or TRBD2 (6 bases each). The CDR3 spans 15 residues. The V gene lost 1 base and the J gene lost 6 bases, with 15 bases spanning the gap. Per germline, CDR1 SGHDT and CDR2 YYEEEE.

This clonotype was seen once. The chain couples TRBV19 to TRBJ1-5, with D tentatively TRBD1 (6 bases). Germline-derived CDR1 and CDR2 are LNHDA and SQIVND (reference sequence). The CDR3 has 15 residues. Trimming shortened V by 7 bases and J by 4 bases, and 17 bases separated the two germline ends. CDR3 amino acids: CASKDRYRENQPQHF. The CDR3 DNA reads as TGTGCCAGTAAAGACCGATACAGGGAGAATCAGCCCCAGCATTTT.